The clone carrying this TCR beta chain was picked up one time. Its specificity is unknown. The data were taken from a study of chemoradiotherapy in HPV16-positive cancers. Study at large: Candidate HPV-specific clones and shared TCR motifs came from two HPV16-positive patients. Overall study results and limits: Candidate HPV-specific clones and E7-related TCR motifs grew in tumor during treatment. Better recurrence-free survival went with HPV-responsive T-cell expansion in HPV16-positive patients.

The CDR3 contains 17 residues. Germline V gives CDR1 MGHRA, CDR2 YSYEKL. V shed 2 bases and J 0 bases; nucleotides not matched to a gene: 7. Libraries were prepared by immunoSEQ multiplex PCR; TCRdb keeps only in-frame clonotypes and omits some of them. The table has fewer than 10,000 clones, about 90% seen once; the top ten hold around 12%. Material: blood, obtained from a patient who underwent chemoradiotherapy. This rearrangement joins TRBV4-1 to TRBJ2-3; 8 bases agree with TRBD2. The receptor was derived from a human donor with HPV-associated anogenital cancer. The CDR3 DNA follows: TGCGCCAGCAGCCAAACCCCGCGGGAGGCAAGCACAGATACGCAGTATTTT. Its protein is CASSQTPREASTDTQYF.